This T cell receptor beta chain was sequenced for a study of shared clonotypes between healthy human individuals. Study overall: A few men and a couple of women, aged 18 to 49, were donors.

The protocol was immunoSEQ multiplex PCR, while the TCRdb copy is restricted to in-frame clones and leaves out a portion. Here the sample spans under 850,000 clones, 80% to 95% being singletons. Concerning this clone itself: Its antigen is not known.

Whole-study results and caveats: The study found lower generation probabilities in non-shared clonotypes than in those shared by all four donors.

Naive-designated CD8 cells lacked CD45RO, were positively enriched for CCR7, and omitted terminally differentiated effector memory CD45RA+ cells. The study enrolled healthy HIV-negative adults without recent acute infections or vaccinations as donors. Germline V gene lookup returns CDR1 MNHNY and CDR2 SVGAGI (reference sequence). V lost 6 bases and J lost 3; bases outside the gene matches: 4. The CDR3 is 14 amino acids. This clonotype was obtained from a man in his thirties or forties in good health. Source material: naive CD8+ T cells sorted from blood. The V call is TRBV6-6, the J call TRBJ2-1; 8 bases fit TRBD2. DNA for the CDR3: TGTGCCAGCAGAGCGGGAGTTTTCTACAATGAGCAGTTCTTC. It translates to CASRAGVFYNEQFF.